The 22 T cell receptor beta chains below all came from one sample that was sequenced in a study of T cells in Graves' hyperthyroidism and ophthalmopathy. Amplified TCR beta CDR3 regions derived from RNA transcripts. HTBI primers drove first-round RT-PCR of the TCR CDR3. A single record per CDR3 protein comes from TCRdb applying MiXCR to the multiplex PCR reads. The table lists 550,000 to 650,000 distinct CDR3 sequences, around 13% of them singletons. Sequencing was performed on blood. These receptor sequences come from a woman in her thirties or forties with Graves' hyperthyroidism.

This clonotype was detected many times. This chain uses TRBV28 with TRBJ1-5, with D perhaps matching TRBD1 (6 bases). V dropped 5 bases and J dropped 2 bases, with 16 bases sitting between them. This CDR3 region has 16 residues. The germline V gene encodes CDR1 MDHEN and CDR2 SYDVKM. The CDR3 reads CASSQPGDIGNQPQHF. In DNA form, the CDR3 reads TGTGCCAGCAGTCAACCAGGGGATATCGGCAATCAGCCCCAGCATTTT. The full variable domain, rest sourced from reference TRBV28 and TRBJ1-5, is DVKVTQSSRYLVKRTGEKVFLECVQDMDHENMFWYRQDPGLGLRLIYFSYDVKMKEKGDIPEGYSVSREKKERFSLILESASTNQTSMYLCASSQPGDIGNQPQHFGDGTRLSIL.

This chain uses TRBV28 with TRBJ1-2, with D possibly TRBD1 on 6 matching bases. The CDR3 runs to 15 residues. V lost 4 bases to trimming and J lost 5 bases, with 17 bases between them. Germline assignment: CDR1 MDHEN and CDR2 SYDVKM. The CDR3 sequence is CASSSWENRVYGYTF. In nucleotides, the CDR3 is TGTGCCAGCAGTTCCTGGGAGAACAGGGTTTATGGCTACACCTTC.

This clonotype showed up just a few times. The chain is built from TRBV19 and TRBJ2-1, with D hard to call. V was pared by 0 bases and J by 0 bases, with 6 bases between. The CDR3 consists of 15 residues. CDR1 and CDR2 (germline): LNHDA, SQIVND (reference sequence). This CDR3 reads CASSIEWGSYNEQFF. The CDR3 DNA reads TGTGCCAGTAGTATAGAGTGGGGCTCCTACAATGAGCAGTTCTTC.

This clonotype was counted ten times or more. The V and J genes are TRBV11-2 and TRBJ1-1, with a weak D call TRBD1 (6 bases). CDR1 and CDR2 from the germline V gene are SGHAT and FQNNGV. The CDR3 length is 14 residues. V shed 5 bases and J shed 3 bases, with 13 bases lying between them. Here the CDR3 reads CASSQSHRDTEAFF. The CDR3 nucleotides read TGTGCCAGCAGCCAATCGCACAGGGACACTGAAGCTTTCTTT.

This clonotype has ten or more counts. The V gene is TRBV20-1, the J gene TRBJ2-1; weak D call: TRBD2 (7 bases). With 4 bases removed from V and 4 bases from J, the gap between germline ends came to 14 bases. Germline-derived CDR1 and CDR2 are DFQATT and SNEGSKA (reference sequence). The CDR3 is 14 residues long. The CDR3 coding sequence is TGCAGTGCTATGGGGGGGGGCCAATACAATGAGCAGTTCTTC. Its protein is CSAMGGGQYNEQFF.

In this sample, this clonotype turned up many times. The CDR3 sequence is CSAGQAAGVNTGELFF. DNA of the CDR3: TGCAGTGCTGGTCAGGCGGCGGGAGTGAACACCGGGGAGCTGTTTTTT. The chain recombines TRBV20-1 with TRBJ2-2, with 7 positions matching TRBD2. Germline CDR1 reads DFQATT; CDR2 reads SNEGSKA (reference sequence). V trimming: 5 bases; J trimming: 1 base; junction bases outside the gene matches: 10. This CDR3 region has 16 residues.

This clonotype came up many times. V usage is TRBV5-1 and J usage is TRBJ2-1; TRBD2 matches 10 bases. Germline-derived CDR1 and CDR2 are SGHRS and YFSETQ. The CDR3 covers 18 residues. The V gene end was trimmed by 0 bases and the J gene end by 1 base; junction bases not matched to a gene: 7. CDR3 nucleotides: TGCGCCAGCAGCTTGGTCCCTAGCGGGAGTGGGTCCTACAATGAGCAGTTCTTC. This codes for CASSLVPSGSGSYNEQFF.

This clonotype was observed at least ten times. The V call is TRBV30, the J call TRBJ1-1; tentatively, D is TRBD1 (5 bases). Germline CDR1 and CDR2: GTSNPN and SVGIG (reference sequence). Trimming pared 2 bases from V and 1 base from J, leaving 17 bases between. CDR3 length equals 16 residues. As DNA, the CDR3 is TGTGCCTGGAGTTCACCGGGGGAGCATGAGAACACTGAAGCTTTCTTT. Its protein is CAWSSPGEHENTEAFF. Full variable domain (rest looked up from reference TRBV30 and TRBJ1-1): SQTIHQWPATLVQPVGSPLSLECTVEGTSNPNLYWYRQAAGRGLQLLFYSVGIGQISSEVPQNLSASRPQDRQFILSSKKLLLSDSGFYLCAWSSPGEHENTEAFFGQGTRLTVV.

Ten or more counts support this clonotype. V usage is TRBV12-3 or TRBV12-4 and J usage is TRBJ1-5; D is uncertain. V dropped 4 bases and J dropped 0 bases, with 10 bases sitting between them. The CDR3 is 15 residues long. The CDR3 sequence: CASSSSMDSNQPQHF. The DNA for the CDR3 is TGTGCCAGCAGTTCGTCCATGGATAGCAATCAGCCCCAGCATTTT.

The CDR3: CASSQDGLEGTEAFF. CDR3 coding DNA: TGTGCCAGCAGCCAAGACGGCCTGGAGGGCACTGAAGCTTTCTTT. V is TRBV3-1 and J is TRBJ1-1; no clear D. V was trimmed by 0 bases and J by 4 bases, leaving 12 bases between them. Germline CDR1 reads LGHDT; CDR2 reads YNNKEL (reference sequence). The CDR3 spans 15 residues.

This clonotype was counted at least ten times. The V call is TRBV27, the J call TRBJ2-7, with D unresolved. Deletions cut 5 bases from V and 2 bases from J, with 16 bases between. The CDR3 totals 15 residues. CDR1 is MNHEY and CDR2 is SMNVEV in the germline V gene (reference sequence). The CDR3 DNA reads TGTGCCAGCAGTCCCACCGACGTCGCCACCTACGAGCAGTACTTC. Amino acid sequence: CASSPTDVATYEQYF.

This clonotype was recorded many times. The rearrangement joins TRBV24-1 to TRBJ1-1, with D unresolved. Trimming cost V 12 bases and J 1 base, with 14 bases left between them. From germline, CDR1 is KGHDR and CDR2 SFDVKD. The CDR3 length is 13 residues. In DNA, the CDR3 is TGTGCCCCTCCCGGTGTAGGGAACACTGAAGCTTTCTTT. Its protein product is CAPPGVGNTEAFF.

The CDR3 sequence: CASSQTSQYQETQYF. CDR3 nucleotide sequence: TGTGCCAGCAGCCAGACTAGCCAGTACCAAGAGACCCAGTACTTC. The rearrangement uses TRBV4-2 and TRBJ2-5, with 7 bases lining up with TRBD2. The CDR3 consists of 15 residues. The V segment lost 3 bases and the J segment 0 bases; nucleotides outside the gene matches: 4. Germline loops: CDR1 LGHNA, CDR2 YNFKEQ.

This clonotype was picked up many times. This rearrangement joins TRBV7-3 to TRBJ2-1; no definite D call. The germline V and J ends were trimmed by 1 base and 8 bases, with 9 bases remaining between them. The germline CDR1 and CDR2 sequences are SGHTA and FQGTGA. The CDR3 has 13 residues. This chain's CDR3 is CASSLNSGDEQFF. Here the CDR3 DNA reads TGTGCCAGCAGCTTAAACTCCGGCGATGAGCAGTTCTTC. Together with reference TRBV7-3 and TRBJ2-1, the CDR3 gives the full variable domain: GAGVSQTPSNKVTEKGKYVELRCDPISGHTALYWYRQSLGQGPEFLIYFQGTGAADDSGLPNDRFFAVRPEGSVSTLKIQRTERGDSAVYLCASSLNSGDEQFFGPGTRLTVL.

The sample holds a few counts of this clonotype. This chain links TRBV27 with TRBJ1-2, with TRBD1 matching over 12 bases. The V gene's germline CDR1 is MNHEY and CDR2 SMNVEV (reference sequence). V trimming: 8 bases; J trimming: 8 bases; junction bases outside the gene matches: 9. The CDR3 is 14 residues long. The CDR3 coding sequence is TGTGCCAGCTCCCCCGGGACAGGGGGCGGGGGCTACACCTTC. This sequence encodes CASSPGTGGGGYTF.

The chain couples TRBV5-1 to TRBJ2-5; the match to TRBD2 covers 7 bases. V trimming: 4 bases; J trimming: 7 bases; junction bases outside the gene matches: 13. This CDR3 is built from 15 residues. The V gene's germline CDR1 is SGHRS and CDR2 YFSETQ. This chain's CDR3 is CASSPGSSGGRTQYF. The CDR3 coding sequence is TGCGCCAGCAGCCCGGGTTCTAGCGGAGGGCGGACCCAGTACTTC. Combining the CDR3 with reference TRBV5-1 and TRBJ2-5 gives the whole variable domain KAGVTQTPRYLIKTRGQQVTLSCSPISGHRSVSWYQQTPGQGLQFLFEYFSETQRNKGNFPGRFSGRQFSNSRSEMNVSTLELGDSALYLCASSPGSSGGRTQYFGPGTRLLVL.

This clonotype has at least ten counts. For the CDR3, the DNA is TGCGCCAGCAGCCAAGACGGTGCTGGCGGTCAGCCCCAGCATTTT. It encodes CASSQDGAGGQPQHF. This sequence joins TRBV4-1 and TRBJ1-5; no clear D. Germline V gene data show CDR1 as MGHRA and CDR2 as YSYEKL. V was trimmed by 0 bases and J by 6 bases, leaving 12 bases between them. The CDR3 totals 15 residues.

There are many counts of this clonotype. The chain employs TRBV27 and TRBJ2-4; D may be TRBD1 (5 bases). Germline CDR1 MNHEY, CDR2 SMNVEV (reference sequence). V dropped 3 bases and J dropped 0 bases, with 18 bases sitting between them. This CDR3 is 18 amino acids long. The CDR3 sequence: CASSLGRSRDLAKNIQYF. CDR3 in DNA: TGTGCCAGCAGTTTGGGCCGGTCCAGGGATCTAGCCAAAAACATTCAGTACTTC.

This clonotype was counted many times. The germline gene is not matched at one end of the junction; a read error may be the cause. This chain joins TRBV11-3 and TRBJ2-1; 9 positions agree with TRBD2. Looked up from germline, CDR1 is SGHNT and CDR2 is YENEEA. This CDR3 comprises 16 residues. The CDR3 DNA follows: TGCGCCAGCAGCTTGGATAGCGGGAGCTCCTACAATGAGCAGTTCTTC. This gives the protein CASSLDSGSSYNEQFF.

This clonotype was counted at least ten times. V usage is TRBV18 and J usage is TRBJ2-7; D remains unclear. The length of the CDR3 is 13 residues. Germline-derived CDR1 and CDR2 are KGHSH and LQKENI. V lost 2 bases, J lost 5 bases, and 10 bases lay in between. The CDR3 DNA reads TGTGCCAGCTCACCAAGGATAACCGACGAGCAGTACTTC. It yields the protein CASSPRITDEQYF.

There are many counts of this clonotype. The chain employs TRBV30 and TRBJ1-2; the D is unclear. V lost 0 bases and J lost 7, with 9 bases in between. This CDR3 is 12 amino acids long. Per the germline V gene, CDR1 is GTSNPN and CDR2 is SVGIG (reference sequence). This CDR3 reads CAWSVNHPGYTF. The CDR3 DNA reads TGTGCCTGGAGTGTCAATCATCCTGGCTACACCTTC.

At least ten counts were recorded for this clonotype. The V gene is TRBV2, the J gene TRBJ2-1, with unresolved D. V was clipped by 6 bases and J by 7 bases, with 13 bases between them. CDR3 size: 13 residues. Per germline, CDR1 SNHLY and CDR2 FYNNEI. CDR3 DNA sequence: TGTGCCAGCAGGAAAGACCGGGCGAATGAGCAGTTCTTC. Its protein product is CASRKDRANEQFF.